The 28 T cell receptor beta chains below all came from one sample that was sequenced in a study of graft-versus-host responses after intestinal transplantation. The protocol was immunoSEQ multiplex PCR, while the TCRdb copy is restricted to in-frame clones and leaves out a portion. The sample has about 43,000 clones; about 95% are singletons. The sample consisted of PBMCs, taken approximately 360 days after intestinal transplant. The receptor set was obtained from a human patient who received an intestinal transplant, so some T cells may come from the graft donor.

The V gene is TRBV5-4, the J gene TRBJ1-4, with 8 bases that match TRBD1. Germline CDR1 and CDR2: SGHNT and YYREEE (reference sequence). J was trimmed by 8 bases and V by 4 bases; bases with no gene match: 13. This CDR3 comprises 16 residues. DNA for the CDR3: TGTGCCAGCAGCCCCGGCCTGTCAGGGGGCCTCGAAAAACTGTTTTTT. It encodes CASSPGLSGGLEKLFF.

The chain uses TRBV29-1 and TRBJ2-7, with D hard to call. Germline V lookup: CDR1 SQVTM, CDR2 ANQGSEA. The CDR3 totals 12 residues. The V end lost 4 bases, the J end lost 2 bases, and 9 bases lay between the germline ends. The CDR3, as DNA: TGCAGCGTTGTAACAGAGACCTACGAGCAGTACTTC. Protein sequence: CSVVTETYEQYF.

The rearrangement joins TRBV27 to TRBJ2-4, with D tentatively TRBD1 or TRBD2 (5 bases each). The CDR3 sequence is 14 residues long. Germline V gene lookup returns CDR1 MNHEY and CDR2 SMNVEV (reference sequence). The V gene lost 2 bases and the J gene lost 6 bases, with 11 bases spanning the gap. CDR3 sequence (DNA): TGTGCCAGCAGTTTAGGGACGGACTCAAACATTCAGTACTTC. It codes for CASSLGTDSNIQYF.

The rearrangement joins TRBV2 to TRBJ2-3, with D perhaps given as TRBD1 or TRBD2 (5 bases each). This CDR3 is built from 14 residues. With 2 bases removed from V and 7 bases from J, the gap between germline ends came to 13 bases. Germline V CDR1 and CDR2: SNHLY, FYNNEI. DNA for the CDR3: TGTGCCAGCAGTGAACCCTACTGGGGGTATACGCAGTATTTT. Amino acid sequence: CASSEPYWGYTQYF.

The chain employs TRBV27 and TRBJ2-7, with TRBD1 as a possible D gene (5 bases). Trimming pared 4 bases from V and 2 bases from J, leaving 15 bases between. Germline-derived CDR1 and CDR2 are MNHEY and SMNVEV (reference sequence). The CDR3 length is 15 residues. The CDR3 protein is CASSSPQTGAYEQYF. The CDR3 DNA reads as TGTGCCAGCAGTTCGCCCCAAACAGGAGCCTACGAGCAGTACTTC.

The V call is TRBV2, the J call TRBJ1-1; possible D gene TRBD1, 5 bases. This CDR3 comprises 15 residues. CDR1 and CDR2 (germline): SNHLY, FYNNEI. V was clipped by 6 bases and J by 1 base, with 15 bases between them. CDR3 bases: TGTGCCAGCAGGTCACGACCGGGGGGGAACACTGAAGCTTTCTTT. Translated: CASRSRPGGNTEAFF.

V is TRBV5-5 and J is TRBJ2-7, with D unresolved. CDR3 length: 15 residues. Trimming left V 0 bases short and J 2 bases short, with 12 bases between. Germline assignment: CDR1 SGHKS and CDR2 YYEKEE (reference sequence). The CDR3 DNA is TGTGCCAGCAGCTTGGATGGCATTCTAACCTACGAGCAGTACTTC. Protein: CASSLDGILTYEQYF. Filled out from reference TRBV5-5 and TRBJ2-7, the complete variable domain reads DAGVTQSPTHLIKTRGQQVTLRCSPISGHKSVSWYQQVLGQGPQFIFQYYEKEERGRGNFPDRFSARQFPNYSSELNVNALLLGDSALYLCASSLDGILTYEQYFGPGTRLTVT.

V usage is TRBV6-1 and J usage is TRBJ2-3, with 8 bases aligning to TRBD1. Germline V gene sequence: CDR1 MNHNS, CDR2 SASEGT. J was trimmed by 5 bases and V by 4 bases; bases with no gene match: 11. The length of the CDR3 is 16 residues. The CDR3 here is CASSAYGRGRVDTQYF. DNA of the CDR3: TGTGCCAGCAGTGCCTATGGCAGGGGGCGGGTAGATACGCAGTATTTT.

This chain uses TRBV4-1 with TRBJ1-2; no clear D. The ends were cut back, 4 bases at V and 5 bases at J, with 17 bases in the middle. Germline V gene data show CDR1 as MGHRA and CDR2 as YSYEKL. CDR3 length: 15 residues. This CDR3 reads CASSPDRSPGYGYTF. The CDR3, as DNA: TGCGCCAGCAGCCCCGACCGATCCCCGGGGTATGGCTACACCTTC.

The gene calls are TRBV19 and TRBJ1-5; D might be TRBD1 (5 bases). CDR3 length: 15 residues. The V end lost 3 bases, the J end lost 4 bases, and 13 bases lay between the germline ends. In germline, CDR1 is LNHDA, CDR2 SQIVND (reference sequence). The CDR3 reads CASSIATVGNQPQHF. The CDR3 DNA is TGTGCCAGTAGTATCGCGACAGTTGGGAATCAGCCCCAGCATTTT.

V usage is TRBV11-2 and J usage is TRBJ1-5; 9 bases map to TRBD1. J gave up 3 bases and V 1 base, and 10 bases lay outside the gene matches. Germline V gives CDR1 SGHAT, CDR2 FQNNGV. This CDR3 spans 18 amino acids. The chain's CDR3 is CASSLGTGDIIDNQPQHF. CDR3 DNA sequence: TGTGCCAGCAGCTTAGGGACAGGGGATATCATCGACAATCAGCCCCAGCATTTT.

The chain combines TRBV7-9 with TRBJ2-3; TRBD2 matches at 9 bases. This CDR3 is 15 amino acids long. The junction had 4 bases not matched to a gene; V was cut back by 4 bases and J by 2 bases. Germline loops: CDR1 SEHNR, CDR2 FQNEAQ (reference sequence). The CDR3 protein is CASSWREGNTDTQYF. The CDR3 bases are TGTGCCAGCAGCTGGCGGGAGGGGAACACAGATACGCAGTATTTT.

The chain employs TRBV29-1 and TRBJ2-1, with D unresolved. V dropped 3 bases and J dropped 0 bases, with 6 bases sitting between them. Per the germline V gene, CDR1 is SQVTM and CDR2 is ANQGSEA. This CDR3 is 13 amino acids long. The CDR3 DNA is TGCAGCGTTGAGGCGCTCTCCTACAATGAGCAGTTCTTC. Translated: CSVEALSYNEQFF.

CDR3 in amino acids: CASGPDSHSNQPQHF. CDR3 nucleotides: TGTGCTAGTGGTCCCGACAGTCATAGCAATCAGCCCCAGCATTTT. The J gene is TRBJ1-5, the V gene TRBV12-5; D might be TRBD1 (5 bases). Trimming took off 5 bases at V and 0 bases at J, with 11 bases between the two ends. This CDR3 spans 15 amino acids. CDR1 is LGHNT and CDR2 is FRNRAP in the germline V gene.

As regards this clone: This same CDR3 is encoded by further DNA sequences in the sample. The rearrangement links TRBV2 to TRBJ2-3; D gene unclear. Between the trimmed V and J ends, which lost 6 bases and 1 base, there was a span of 8 bases. Looked up from germline, CDR1 is SNHLY and CDR2 is FYNNEI. CDR3 size: 13 residues. The CDR3 protein is CASSREGTDTQYF. CDR3 in DNA: TGTGCCAGCAGCAGAGAGGGCACAGATACGCAGTATTTT.

This rearrangement joins TRBV5-1 to TRBJ2-2; D unresolved. Germline V gene sequence: CDR1 SGHRS, CDR2 YFSETQ. The CDR3 totals 17 residues. Trimming shortened V by 0 bases and J by 5 bases, and 17 bases separated the two germline ends. The CDR3 region has the DNA TGCGCCAGCAGCTTGGTATTCGACACCACCGGGACCGGGGAGCTGTTTTTT. Translation gives CASSLVFDTTGTGELFF.

The chain combines TRBV29-1 with TRBJ2-7; TRBD1 matches 7 bases. This CDR3 region has 14 residues. Germline CDR1 reads SQVTM; CDR2 reads ANQGSEA. J gave up 0 bases and V 7 bases, and 9 bases lay outside the gene matches. In DNA, the CDR3 is TGCAGCGCCCGGACAGGCCGGGGCTCCTACGAGCAGTACTTC. This sequence encodes CSARTGRGSYEQYF.

The chain carries TRBV7-9 and TRBJ2-4, with 10 bases identical to TRBD2. Germline V gives CDR1 SEHNR, CDR2 FQNEAQ (reference sequence). The J segment lost 6 bases and the V segment lost 2 bases, leaving 7 bases of the junction unmatched. CDR3 length: 16 amino acids. This CDR3 reads CASSLSLAGVRNIQYF. The CDR3 bases are TGTGCCAGCAGCTTAAGCCTAGCGGGAGTTCGAAACATTCAGTACTTC.

V usage is TRBV19 and J usage is TRBJ2-3; the D is unclear. Germline V gene sequence: CDR1 LNHDA, CDR2 SQIVND (reference sequence). V dropped 0 bases and J dropped 6 bases, with 7 bases sitting between them. This CDR3 spans 13 amino acids. The CDR3 protein is CASSIEVRDTQYF. CDR3 coding DNA: TGTGCCAGTAGTATAGAAGTCCGGGATACGCAGTATTTT.

The chain carries TRBV5-1 and TRBJ1-4; TRBD1 aligns across 7 bases. Germline CDR1 SGHRS, CDR2 YFSETQ. The CDR3 has 14 amino acids. V trimming: 4 bases; J trimming: 4 bases; junction bases outside the gene matches: 4. CDR3 DNA sequence: TGCGCCAGCAGCCAGGGACAGAATAATGAAAAACTGTTTTTT. This sequence encodes CASSQGQNNEKLFF.

V and J are TRBV6-6 and TRBJ1-1, with D hard to call. The germline gives CDR1 MNHNY, CDR2 SVGAGI (reference sequence). V lost 6 bases and J lost 8, with 16 bases in between. CDR3 length: 13 amino acids. The CDR3: CASRMTGTKEAFF. The CDR3 DNA reads TGTGCCAGCAGGATGACCGGAACAAAGGAAGCTTTCTTT.

The V call is TRBV2, the J call TRBJ2-7; TRBD1 is a possible D gene (5 bases). Trimming removed 7 bases at V and 2 bases at J, with 15 bases between. The V gene's germline CDR1 is SNHLY and CDR2 FYNNEI. The CDR3 totals 14 residues. The CDR3 spells CASKPRVLAYEQYF. The CDR3 nucleotides are TGTGCCAGCAAACCCAGGGTCCTCGCCTACGAGCAGTACTTC.

This sequence joins TRBV19 and TRBJ2-7; TRBD2 is a possible D gene (5 bases). From germline, CDR1 is LNHDA and CDR2 SQIVND (reference sequence). Trimming took off 3 bases at V and 2 bases at J, with 11 bases between the two ends. This CDR3 spans 14 amino acids. CDR3 nucleotide sequence: TGTGCCAGTAGTATGAGGGCCGGAGCCTACGAGCAGTACTTC. The encoded protein is CASSMRAGAYEQYF.

V usage is TRBV9 and J usage is TRBJ2-7, with 7 bases aligning to TRBD1. The V segment lost 3 bases and the J segment 9 bases; nucleotides outside the gene matches: 15. This CDR3 spans 15 amino acids. The germline V gene has CDR1 SGDLS and CDR2 YYNGEE. DNA of the CDR3: TGTGCCAGCAGCGCAACCACCGGGACAGCCGAAATGCAGTACTTC. Amino acid sequence: CASSATTGTAEMQYF.

This chain uses TRBV6-5 with TRBJ2-7, with D unresolved. The length of the CDR3 is 12 residues. Deletions cut 8 bases from V and 2 bases from J, with 10 bases between. The V gene's germline CDR1 is MNHEY and CDR2 SVGAGI. CDR3 in DNA: TGTGCCAGCGGTTGGCAGGCCTACGAGCAGTACTTC. Its translation is CASGWQAYEQYF.

V gene TRBV7-9 combines with J gene TRBJ2-7, with 7 nucleotides matching TRBD1. Germline V gives CDR1 SEHNR, CDR2 FQNEAQ (reference sequence). This CDR3 region has 12 residues. CDR3 bases: TGTGCTGGGGACAGAGGCGGCTACGAGCAGTACTTC. This translates into CAGDRGGYEQYF.

This clone appeared a single time. This chain joins TRBV10-2 and TRBJ2-2; D may correspond to TRBD1 or TRBD2 (5 bases each). Germline CDR1 is WSHSY and CDR2 is SAAADI. Trimming removed 2 bases at V and 6 bases at J, with 16 bases between. The CDR3 consists of 16 residues. CDR3 protein: CASSERRQGVAGELFF. In DNA form, the CDR3 reads TGCGCCAGCAGTGAGAGGAGGCAGGGAGTAGCCGGGGAGCTGTTTTTT.

V and J are TRBV19 and TRBJ1-5; D gene ambiguous. CDR3 size: 14 residues. Germline assignment: CDR1 LNHDA and CDR2 SQIVND (reference sequence). V lost 0 bases and J 6 bases, leaving 9 bases between the germline ends. CDR3 protein: CASSIEGFGQPQHF. CDR3 bases: TGTGCCAGTAGTATAGAGGGATTTGGTCAGCCCCAGCATTTT. Filled out from reference TRBV19 and TRBJ1-5, the complete variable domain reads DGGITQSPKYLFRKEGQNVTLSCEQNLNHDAMYWYRQDPGQGLRLIYYSQIVNDFQKGDIAEGYSVSREKKESFPLTVTSAQKNPTAFYLCASSIEGFGQPQHFGDGTRLSIL.